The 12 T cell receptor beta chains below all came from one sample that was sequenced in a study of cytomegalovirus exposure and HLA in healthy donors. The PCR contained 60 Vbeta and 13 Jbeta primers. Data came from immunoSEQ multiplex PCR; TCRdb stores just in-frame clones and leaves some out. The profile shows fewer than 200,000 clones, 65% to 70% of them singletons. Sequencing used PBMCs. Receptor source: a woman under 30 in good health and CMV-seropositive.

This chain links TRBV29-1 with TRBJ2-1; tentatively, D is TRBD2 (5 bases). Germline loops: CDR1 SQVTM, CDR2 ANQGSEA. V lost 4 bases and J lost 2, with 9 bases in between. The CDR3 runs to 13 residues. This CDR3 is CSVGLSAYNEQFF. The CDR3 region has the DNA TGCAGCGTTGGACTATCCGCCTACAATGAGCAGTTCTTC.

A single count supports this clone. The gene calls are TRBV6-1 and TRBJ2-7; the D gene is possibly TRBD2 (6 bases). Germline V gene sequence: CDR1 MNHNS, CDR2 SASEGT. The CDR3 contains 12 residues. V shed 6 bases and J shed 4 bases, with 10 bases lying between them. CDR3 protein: CASRRDWYEQYF. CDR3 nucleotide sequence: TGTGCCAGCAGAAGGGACTGGTACGAGCAGTACTTC.

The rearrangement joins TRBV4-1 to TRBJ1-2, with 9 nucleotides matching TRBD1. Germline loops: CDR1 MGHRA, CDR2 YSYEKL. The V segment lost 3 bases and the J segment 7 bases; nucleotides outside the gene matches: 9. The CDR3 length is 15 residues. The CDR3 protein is CASSQTGQGLGGYTF. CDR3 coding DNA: TGCGCCAGCAGCCAGACCGGACAGGGGTTAGGTGGCTACACCTTC.

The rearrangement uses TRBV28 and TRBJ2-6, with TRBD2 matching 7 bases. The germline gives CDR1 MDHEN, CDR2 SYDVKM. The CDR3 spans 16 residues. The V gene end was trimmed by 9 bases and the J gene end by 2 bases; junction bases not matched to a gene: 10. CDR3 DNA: TGTGCCAGTACCTCTCCTAGCGGAACTGGGGCCAACGTCCTGACTTTC. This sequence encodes CASTSPSGTGANVLTF.

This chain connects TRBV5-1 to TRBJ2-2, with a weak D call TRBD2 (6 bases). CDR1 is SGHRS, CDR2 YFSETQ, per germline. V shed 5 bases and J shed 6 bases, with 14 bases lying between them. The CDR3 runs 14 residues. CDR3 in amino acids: CASSWDSIAGELFF. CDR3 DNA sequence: TGCGCCAGCAGTTGGGACTCCATCGCCGGGGAGCTGTTTTTT.

CDR3 coding DNA: TGTGCCAGCAAGTTTGGCGGGACTAGAGCCGATACGCAGTATTTT. It yields the protein CASKFGGTRADTQYF. The rearrangement links TRBV5-5 to TRBJ2-3; TRBD2 matches at 8 bases. With 6 bases clipped from V and 6 bases from J, the junction kept 12 bases outside the gene matches. The CDR3 loop spans 15 amino acids. Germline CDR1 reads SGHKS; CDR2 reads YYEKEE (reference sequence). The whole variable domain, remainder taken from reference TRBV5-5 and TRBJ2-3, is DAGVTQSPTHLIKTRGQQVTLRCSPISGHKSVSWYQQVLGQGPQFIFQYYEKEERGRGNFPDRFSARQFPNYSSELNVNALLLGDSALYLCASKFGGTRADTQYFGPGTRLTVL.

In DNA form, the CDR3 reads TGTGCCAGCAGCCGTGTGAGAGCGAATGAGCAGTTCTTC. This codes for CASSRVRANEQFF. The chain recombines TRBV7-9 with TRBJ2-1; the D is unclear. Germline V gives CDR1 SEHNR, CDR2 FQNEAQ (reference sequence). This CDR3 region has 13 residues. V lost 5 bases and J 7 bases, leaving 12 bases between the germline ends.

CDR3 loop: CAWSDQGHTEAFF. In DNA, the CDR3 is TGTGCCTGGAGTGACCAGGGTCACACTGAAGCTTTCTTT. The gene calls are TRBV30 and TRBJ1-1; D perhaps matches TRBD1 (5 bases). The germline CDR1 and CDR2 sequences are GTSNPN and SVGIG (reference sequence). V shed 1 base and J shed 3 bases, with 9 bases lying between them. There are 13 residues in the CDR3.

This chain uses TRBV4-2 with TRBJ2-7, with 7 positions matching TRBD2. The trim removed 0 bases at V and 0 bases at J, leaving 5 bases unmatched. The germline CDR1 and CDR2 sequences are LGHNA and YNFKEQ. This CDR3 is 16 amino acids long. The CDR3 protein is CASSQERRGSSYEQYF. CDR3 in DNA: TGTGCCAGCAGCCAAGAGAGGCGGGGGAGCTCCTACGAGCAGTACTTC.

The CDR3 sequence is CASSASREDFF. The CDR3 coding sequence is TGTGCCAGCAGCGCCTCAAGAGAGGATTTCTTT. The J gene is TRBJ1-1, the V gene TRBV7-9; no clear D. The V gene's germline CDR1 is SEHNR and CDR2 FQNEAQ (reference sequence). The CDR3 has 11 amino acids. Between the trimmed V and J ends, which lost 5 bases and 13 bases, there was a span of 14 bases.

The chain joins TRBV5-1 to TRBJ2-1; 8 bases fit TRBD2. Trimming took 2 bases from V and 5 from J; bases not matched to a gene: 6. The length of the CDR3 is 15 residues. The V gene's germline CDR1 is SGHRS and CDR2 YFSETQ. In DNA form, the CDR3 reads TGCGCCAGCAGCTTCATCCGGGGGGGAGACAATGAGCAGTTCTTC. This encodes CASSFIRGGDNEQFF. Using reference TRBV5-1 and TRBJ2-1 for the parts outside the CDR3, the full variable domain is KAGVTQTPRYLIKTRGQQVTLSCSPISGHRSVSWYQQTPGQGLQFLFEYFSETQRNKGNFPGRFSGRQFSNSRSEMNVSTLELGDSALYLCASSFIRGGDNEQFFGPGTRLTVL.

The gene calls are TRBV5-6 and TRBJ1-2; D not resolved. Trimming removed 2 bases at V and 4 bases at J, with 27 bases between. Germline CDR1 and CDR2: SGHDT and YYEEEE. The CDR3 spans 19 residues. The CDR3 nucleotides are TGTGCCAGCAGCTTACGGTCCCAGGTTCACAGACAATTAACCTATGGCTACACCTTC. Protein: CASSLRSQVHRQLTYGYTF.